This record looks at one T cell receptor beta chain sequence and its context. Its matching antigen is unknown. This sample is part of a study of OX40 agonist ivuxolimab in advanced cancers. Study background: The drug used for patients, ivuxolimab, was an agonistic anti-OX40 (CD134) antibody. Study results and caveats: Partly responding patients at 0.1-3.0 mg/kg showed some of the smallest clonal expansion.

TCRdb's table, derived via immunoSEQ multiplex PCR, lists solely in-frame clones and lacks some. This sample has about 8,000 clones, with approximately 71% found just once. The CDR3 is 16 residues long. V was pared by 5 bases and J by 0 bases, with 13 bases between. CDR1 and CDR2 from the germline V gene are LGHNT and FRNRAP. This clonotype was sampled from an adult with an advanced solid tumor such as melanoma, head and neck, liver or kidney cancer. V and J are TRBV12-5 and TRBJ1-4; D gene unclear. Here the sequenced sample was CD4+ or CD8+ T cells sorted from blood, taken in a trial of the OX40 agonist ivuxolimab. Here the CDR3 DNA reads TGTGCTAGTGGTCCAACCGACACAACAACTAATGAAAAACTGTTTTTT. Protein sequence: CASGPTDTTTNEKLFF.